These 8 T cell receptor beta chains originate from one sample sequenced in a study of blood T cell repertoires in COVID-19 (TCRdb year 2020). The receptor library was made with the immunoSEQ multiplex PCR assay. The table comes from immuneACCESS by way of TCRdb, which keeps in-frame sequences with V and J called. Part of the clones is missing from these tables; in studies checked, under half for an unresolved V gene and the rest for unknown reasons. This sample has 300,000 to 400,000 clones in its table, and 85% to 90% of those were observed once. The ten largest account for about 1% of the sample. Sequencing was performed on PBMCs or T cells enriched from blood (not recorded which). These receptors came from a man between 18 and 35 years old who had recovered from COVID-19.

The table lists this clone with a count of one. The chain is built from TRBV3-1 (or the pseudogene TRBV3-2) and TRBJ1-2; D is unresolved. V was trimmed by 0 bases and J by 7 bases, leaving 9 bases between them. Germline CDR1 reads LGHDT; CDR2 reads YNNKEL (reference sequence). The CDR3 contains 13 residues. This CDR3 is CASSQEWEAGYTF. CDR3 in DNA: TGTGCCAGCAGCCAAGAGTGGGAGGCTGGCTACACCTTC.

The genes are TRBV7-6 and TRBJ1-2; 12 bases are a match to TRBD1. Trimming at V came to 3 bases and at J to 8 bases, leaving 7 bases not matched to a gene. There are 15 residues in the CDR3. CDR1 SGHVS and CDR2 FNYEAQ come from the germline V gene. CDR3 residues: CASSFGDRGREGYTF. For the CDR3, the DNA is TGTGCCAGCAGCTTTGGGGACAGGGGGCGCGAGGGCTACACCTTC. Based on the CDR3 plus reference TRBV7-6 and TRBJ1-2, the full variable domain is GAGVSQSPRYKVTKRGQDVALRCDPISGHVSLYWYRQALGQGPEFLTYFNYEAQQDKSGLPNDRFSAERPEGSISTLTIQRTEQRDSAMYRCASSFGDRGREGYTFGSGTRLTVV.

This clone came up once. This chain's CDR3 is CASSWTDREDYGYTF. CDR3 nucleotides: TGTGCCAGCAGCTGGACCGACAGGGAGGACTATGGCTACACCTTC. The chain has TRBV7-9 and TRBJ1-2, with 7 bases aligning to TRBD1. The CDR3 consists of 15 residues. Germline CDR1 SEHNR, CDR2 FQNEAQ (reference sequence). The junction had 8 bases not matched to a gene; V was cut back by 4 bases and J by 3 bases.

The CDR3 DNA sequence: TGTGCCAGCAGTGAACAATTCTACGAGCAGTACTTC. Amino acid sequence: CASSEQFYEQYF. J is TRBJ2-7 and V is TRBV6-1; D gene unclear. The germline V gene has CDR1 MNHNS and CDR2 SASEGT. This CDR3 region has 12 residues. The V and J ends lost 2 bases and 3 bases respectively, with 5 bases between them.

V and J are TRBV9 and TRBJ2-1; TRBD1 aligns across 8 bases. Per the germline V gene, CDR1 is SGDLS and CDR2 is YYNGEE. J was trimmed by 4 bases and V by 1 base; bases with no gene match: 7. The CDR3 loop spans 16 amino acids. CDR3 nucleotides: TGTGCCAGCAGCGTAAGTTCTAGGACAGGGTACAATGAGCAGTTCTTC. This translates into CASSVSSRTGYNEQFF. The complete variable domain, with remaining parts taken from reference TRBV9 and TRBJ2-1, reads DSGVTQTPKHLITATGQRVTLRCSPRSGDLSVYWYQQSLDQGLQFLIQYYNGEERAKGNILERFSAQQFPDLHSELNLSSLELGDSALYFCASSVSSRTGYNEQFFGPGTRLTVL.

V usage is TRBV2 and J usage is TRBJ1-2; a possible D gene is TRBD1 (5 bases). Looked up from germline, CDR1 is SNHLY and CDR2 is FYNNEI. The CDR3 extends over 12 amino acids. The V gene lost 8 bases and the J gene lost 8 bases, with 15 bases spanning the gap. CDR3 sequence (DNA): TGTGCCAGCGCCCTCAGGGCGGAAGGCTACACCTTC. Translation: CASALRAEGYTF. Variable domain in full (rest from reference TRBV2 and TRBJ1-2): EPEVTQTPSHQVTQMGQEVILRCVPISNHLYFYWYRQILGQKVEFLVSFYNNEISEKSEIFDDQFSVERPDGSNFTLKIRSTKLEDSAMYFCASALRAEGYTFGSGTRLTVV.

The chain has TRBV7-8 and TRBJ2-2; the D gene is possibly TRBD1 (5 bases). This CDR3 is built from 16 residues. CDR1 and CDR2 from the germline V gene are SGHVS and FQNEAQ. The ends were cut back, 2 bases at V and 6 bases at J, with 16 bases in the middle. Written as DNA, the CDR3 is TGTGCCAGCAGCTTAAACGGCGCTTTCAGGGCCGGGGAGCTGTTTTTT. This encodes CASSLNGAFRAGELFF.

The chain links TRBV5-5 to TRBJ1-1, with D uncertain. CDR3 length equals 15 residues. Deletions cut 0 bases from V and 5 bases from J, with 14 bases between. The germline V gene encodes CDR1 SGHKS and CDR2 YYEKEE (reference sequence). The CDR3 coding sequence is TGTGCCAGCAGCTTGGTATCTTCTGGGAGGACTGAAGCTTTCTTT. Protein sequence: CASSLVSSGRTEAFF.